These 21 T cell receptor beta chains share one sample of origin, sequenced in a study of identical twins. TCRdb re-called the 5' RACE reads with MiXCR, one entry per CDR3 protein. Here the sample spans some 760,000 distinct CDR3 sequences, 18% being singletons. This sample also belongs to another study, concerning T cells expressing NK-cell markers.

The source material was PBMCs. These receptors all come from a woman between 18 and 29 years old in good health.

This clonotype showed up just once. The chain uses TRBV7-8 and TRBJ1-5; no clear D. The germline V gene encodes CDR1 SGHVS and CDR2 FQNEAQ. V was shortened by 2 bases and J by 6 bases, with 14 bases between the two germline ends. The CDR3 spans 15 residues. Here the CDR3 DNA reads TGTGCCAGCAGCTTAATAGTTCGAAAGGGTCAGCCCCAGCATTTT. Amino acid sequence: CASSLIVRKGQPQHF.

This clonotype has at least ten counts. The chain has TRBV6-5 and TRBJ1-1; TRBD1 matches 9 bases. The CDR3 spans 14 residues. V dropped 4 bases and J dropped 4; count of bases not matched to a gene: 4. In germline, CDR1 is MNHEY, CDR2 SVGAGI. CDR3 bases: TGTGCCAGCAGTTCTACAGGGGGCGGCACTGAAGCTTTCTTT. The encoded protein is CASSSTGGGTEAFF.

In its sample, this clonotype was seen many times. This chain links TRBV12-3 or TRBV12-4 with TRBJ1-2; D may be TRBD1 (6 bases). The CDR3 runs 13 residues. With 8 bases removed from V and 4 bases from J, the gap between germline ends came to 14 bases. The CDR3, as DNA: TGTGCCAGCCGTGACAGGACCCCCTATGGCTACACCTTC. Amino acids: CASRDRTPYGYTF.

The chain has TRBV12-3 or TRBV12-4 and TRBJ1-4, with a tentative D call TRBD1 (6 bases). Between the trimmed V and J ends, which lost 7 bases and 7 bases, there was a span of 16 bases. This CDR3 region has 14 residues. DNA for the CDR3: TGTGCCAGCACTACAGGGATTCGTAGTGAAAAACTGTTTTTT. Translation: CASTTGIRSEKLFF.

This clonotype came up a few times. This chain connects TRBV6-1 to TRBJ2-3, with a weak D call TRBD2 (7 bases). Trimming pared 2 bases from V and 2 bases from J, leaving 14 bases between. CDR1 is MNHNS, CDR2 SASEGT, per germline. The CDR3 sequence is 16 residues long. For the CDR3, the DNA is TGTGCCAGCAGTGAATGGGAGGGGGGGACCACAGATACGCAGTATTTT. This codes for CASSEWEGGTTDTQYF.

V is TRBV12-3 or TRBV12-4 and J is TRBJ2-3; no definite D call. The ends were cut back, 3 bases at V and 0 bases at J, with 13 bases in the middle. The CDR3 is 16 amino acids. CDR3 region: CASSLGSAPSTDTQYF. Here the CDR3 DNA reads TGTGCCAGCAGTTTGGGCTCAGCGCCGAGCACAGATACGCAGTATTTT.

This sequence joins TRBV6-1 and TRBJ2-1, with D perhaps matching TRBD2 (5 bases). The germline V and J ends were trimmed by 10 bases and 9 bases, with 25 bases remaining between them. CDR3 length: 15 residues. From germline, CDR1 is MNHNS and CDR2 SASEGT. The CDR3 DNA follows: TGTGCCATCAAAAAAGCGGCCTCCTCGATTAGTGAGCAGTTCTTC. Encoded protein: CAIKKAASSISEQFF.

The chain carries TRBV7-9 and TRBJ2-7; D is uncertain. This CDR3 spans 14 amino acids. The germline V gene has CDR1 SEHNR and CDR2 FQNEAQ (reference sequence). V lost 3 bases to trimming and J lost 5 bases, with 14 bases between them. The CDR3 DNA is TGTGCCAGCAGCTTGGCCGCGCGCCGGGACGAGCAGTACTTC. Its protein is CASSLAARRDEQYF.

This sequence joins TRBV6-1 and TRBJ2-2; a possible D gene is TRBD2 (5 bases). Germline V CDR1 and CDR2: MNHNS, SASEGT. V lost 6 bases, J lost 5 bases, and 13 bases lay in between. The CDR3 consists of 14 residues. CDR3 sequence: CASRTPGGTGELFF. In nucleotides, the CDR3 is TGTGCCAGCAGGACCCCTGGAGGTACCGGGGAGCTGTTTTTT.

This clonotype occurred a few times. V is TRBV20-1 and J is TRBJ1-6, with D tentatively TRBD1 (5 bases). This CDR3 region has 16 residues. From germline, CDR1 is DFQATT and CDR2 SNEGSKA (reference sequence). Trimming took 0 bases from V and 8 from J, leaving 17 bases between them. The CDR3 region is CSARDRVQGVYSPLHF. In DNA, the CDR3 is TGCAGTGCTAGAGATAGAGTGCAGGGAGTGTATTCACCCCTCCACTTT.

CDR3 in DNA: TGCAGTGCTAGCGGTCTATTAGCGGCGAATGAGCAGTTCTTC. It specifies CSASGLLAANEQFF. The genes are TRBV20-1 and TRBJ2-1; TRBD2 is a possible D gene (6 bases). CDR3 length: 14 amino acids. Deletions cut 3 bases from V and 7 bases from J, with 16 bases between. Germline V gene data show CDR1 as DFQATT and CDR2 as SNEGSKA (reference sequence).

The chain employs TRBV20-1 and TRBJ2-1; tentative D call: TRBD2 (6 bases). The V gene's germline CDR1 is DFQATT and CDR2 SNEGSKA (reference sequence). Trimming took 4 bases from V and 9 from J, leaving 13 bases between them. The CDR3 is 12 residues long. The CDR3 here is CSATSDRPEQFF. The CDR3 region has the DNA TGCAGTGCTACTAGCGACCGGCCTGAGCAGTTCTTC.

This clonotype turned up a few times. The chain links TRBV20-1 to TRBJ2-7; 7 nucleotides match TRBD1. V was clipped by 3 bases and J by 3 bases; unmatched bases: 8. Germline V CDR1 and CDR2: DFQATT, SNEGSKA (reference sequence). CDR3 length: 14 amino acids. In DNA form, the CDR3 reads TGCAGTGCTAGTAGTGACAGGGCGATCTACGAGCAGTACTTC. It yields the protein CSASSDRAIYEQYF.

This clonotype was seen repeatedly, ten times or more. The V gene is TRBV12-3 or TRBV12-4, the J gene TRBJ1-1; 7 bases line up with TRBD1. The CDR3 covers 13 residues. After removal of 2 bases from V and 4 bases from J, the junction contained 1 base not matched to a gene. CDR3 DNA sequence: TGTGCCAGCAGTTTAAGGGACAGCACTGAAGCTTTCTTT. Amino acids: CASSLRDSTEAFF.

The chain recombines TRBV18 with TRBJ1-5; a weak D match, TRBD1 (5 bases). The CDR3 sequence is 14 residues long. The V end was cut by 1 base, the J end by 10 bases, with 14 bases between. Per germline, CDR1 KGHSH and CDR2 LQKENI. The CDR3, as DNA: TGTGCCAGCTCACCACAATACGACAGCCAACCCCAGCATTTT. It translates to CASSPQYDSQPQHF.

V and J are TRBV2 and TRBJ2-3, with 9 bases fitting TRBD2. Trimming cost V 8 bases and J 4 bases; bases outside gene matches: 7. The CDR3 spans 14 residues. Germline lookup yields CDR1 SNHLY and CDR2 FYNNEI. The CDR3 DNA is TGTGCCAGCCAAATTAGCGGGGGCCCAGATACGCAGTATTTT. This gives the protein CASQISGGPDTQYF. Using reference TRBV2 and TRBJ2-3 for the parts outside the CDR3, the full variable domain is EPEVTQTPSHQVTQMGQEVILRCVPISNHLYFYWYRQILGQKVEFLVSFYNNEISEKSEIFDDQFSVERPDGSNFTLKIRSTKLEDSAMYFCASQISGGPDTQYFGPGTRLTVL.

Concerning this clonotype: Its ends do not fully match the called genes, so a read error is possible. The rearrangement joins TRBV20-1 to TRBJ2-7; D remains ambiguous. This CDR3 is built from 11 residues. Per germline, CDR1 DFQATT and CDR2 SNEGSKA (reference sequence). CDR3 nucleotide sequence: TGCAGTGCTAGAGATGGGTACGAGACGCACTTC. It yields the protein CSARDGYETHF.

V usage is TRBV12-3 or TRBV12-4 and J usage is TRBJ2-7; TRBD2 might be the D (6 bases). The CDR3 consists of 14 residues. The V and J ends lost 4 bases and 6 bases respectively, with 16 bases between them. The CDR3 nucleotides read TGTGCCAGCAGTTCCCACGGCGGGGTGGGCGAGCAGTACTTC. It is translated as CASSSHGGVGEQYF.

This clonotype came up once. The chain joins TRBV6-2 or TRBV6-3 to TRBJ2-6; D is perhaps TRBD1 (6 bases). There are 18 residues in the CDR3. Trimming removed 5 bases at V and 0 bases at J, with 17 bases between. Germline CDR1 MNHEY, CDR2 SVGEGT. The CDR3 DNA is TGTGCCAGCAGTCCCCTCCGGACAGCAATCTCTGGGGCCAACGTCCTGACTTTC. Translated: CASSPLRTAISGANVLTF.

This clonotype has only a few counts. The chain has TRBV29-1 and TRBJ1-3; possibly TRBD1 for D (5 bases). Trimming cost V 6 bases and J 3 bases, with 9 bases left between them. The CDR3 runs 12 residues. Germline values: CDR1 SQVTM, CDR2 ANQGSEA. This chain's CDR3 is CSVRGYGNTIYF. In DNA, the CDR3 is TGCAGCGTGCGGGGGTATGGAAACACCATATATTTT.

This clonotype was counted many times. V and J are TRBV20-1 and TRBJ2-7, with a tentative D call TRBD1 (6 bases). This CDR3 has 13 residues. Trimming stripped 2 bases from V and 3 bases from J, with 11 bases between. The germline V gene has CDR1 DFQATT and CDR2 SNEGSKA (reference sequence). CDR3 DNA: TGCAGTGCTAGACAGGGGATCGACTACGAGCAGTACTTC. This sequence encodes CSARQGIDYEQYF.